These T cell receptor beta chains were read from a single sample in a study of blood T cell repertoires in COVID-19. Here immunoSEQ multiplex PCR was the method, and the copy in TCRdb shows in-frame clones only, minus some. The repertoire has roughly 70,000 clones, under 85% of them found once; the top ten carry 15%. The sample comprised peripheral blood. The receptors here all came from a man in his sixties with COVID-19, enrolled during active disease. The CDR3 runs from the conserved cysteine through the conserved F or W. The D gene is left open where the match is weak. Clone size appears in some rows only: once, few, many, or a class for an expanded clone.

v_call: TRBV29-1; d_call: .; j_call: TRBJ1-2; clone_size: .; cdr3_aa: CSAERQGYGYTF; cdr3_nt: TGCAGCGCAGAGCGTCAGGGGTATGGCTACACCTTC
v_call: TRBV5-1; d_call: .; j_call: TRBJ2-7; clone_size: .; cdr3_aa: CASSLATGGHEQYF; cdr3_nt: TGCGCCAGCAGCTTGGCGACAGGCGGGCACGAGCAGTACTTC
v_call: TRBV6-5; d_call: TRBD1; j_call: TRBJ1-1; clone_size: .; cdr3_aa: CASSKGQGSEAFF; cdr3_nt: TGTGCCAGCAGCAAGGGACAGGGCTCTGAAGCTTTCTTT
v_call: TRBV5-4; d_call: .; j_call: TRBJ2-3; clone_size: .; cdr3_aa: CASSAGAPSTDTQYF; cdr3_nt: TGTGCCAGCAGCGCGGGGGCCCCTAGCACAGATACGCAGTATTTT
v_call: TRBV20-1; d_call: .; j_call: TRBJ2-1; clone_size: .; cdr3_aa: CSARPYNEQFF; cdr3_nt: TGCAGTGCTAGACCGTACAATGAGCAGTTCTTC
v_call: TRBV28; d_call: TRBD2; j_call: TRBJ2-1; clone_size: .; cdr3_aa: CALRQRGDNEQFF; cdr3_nt: TGTGCCTTACGCCAGCGGGGAGACAATGAGCAGTTCTTC
v_call: TRBV7-9; d_call: TRBD2; j_call: TRBJ2-7; clone_size: .; cdr3_aa: CAGGTSGNLYEQYF; cdr3_nt: TGTGCCGGCGGGACTAGCGGGAACCTCTACGAGCAGTACTTC
v_call: TRBV19; d_call: TRBD1; j_call: TRBJ1-5; clone_size: once; cdr3_aa: CASSTSDRGNQPQHF; cdr3_nt: TGTGCCAGTAGTACCTCGGACAGGGGCAATCAGCCCCAGCATTTT
v_call: TRBV3-1/TRBV3-2; d_call: TRBD2; j_call: TRBJ2-2; clone_size: .; cdr3_aa: CASSQGPSGGVGELFF; cdr3_nt: TGTGCCAGCAGCCAAGGCCCCAGCGGGGGGGTCGGGGAGCTGTTTTTT
v_call: TRBV27; d_call: TRBD1; j_call: TRBJ1-5; clone_size: few; cdr3_aa: CASSSGTGGEQPQHF; cdr3_nt: TGTGCCAGCAGTTCGGGGACAGGGGGGGAGCAGCCCCAGCATTTT